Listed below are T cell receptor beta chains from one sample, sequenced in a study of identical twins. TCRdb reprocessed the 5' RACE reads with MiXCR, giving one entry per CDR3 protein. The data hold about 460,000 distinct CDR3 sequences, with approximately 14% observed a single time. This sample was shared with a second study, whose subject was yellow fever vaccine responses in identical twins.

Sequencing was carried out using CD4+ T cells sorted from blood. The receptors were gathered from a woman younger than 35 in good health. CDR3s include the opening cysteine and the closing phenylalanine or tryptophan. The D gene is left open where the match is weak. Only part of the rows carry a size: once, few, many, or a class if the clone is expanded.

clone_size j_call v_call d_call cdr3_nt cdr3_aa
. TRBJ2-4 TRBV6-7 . TGTGCCAGCAGTTGTAGCGAAGCCAAAAACATTCAGTACTTC CASSCSEAKNIQYF
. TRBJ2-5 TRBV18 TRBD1 TGTGCCAGCTCACCCAGACAGGGTGAAAAGACCCAGTACTTC CASSPRQGEKTQYF
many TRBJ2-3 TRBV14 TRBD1 TGTGCCAGCAGCTCCGCACAGGGGGGAACGCAGTATTTT CASSSAQGGTQYF
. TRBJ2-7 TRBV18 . TGTGCCAGCTCACCGGGTTGGGGTAACGAGCAGTACTTC CASSPGWGNEQYF
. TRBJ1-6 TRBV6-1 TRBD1 TGTGCCAGCAGTCGGACAGGGAATAATTCACCCCTCCACTTT CASSRTGNNSPLHF
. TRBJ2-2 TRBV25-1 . TGTGCCAGCAGTGCACTCAAAAGCGGGGAGCTGTTTTTT CASSALKSGELFF
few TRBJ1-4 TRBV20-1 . TGCAGTGCTATGGGGAGTGGACTAGTGAGTGAAAAACTGTTTTTT CSAMGSGLVSEKLFF
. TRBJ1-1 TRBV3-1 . TGTGCCAGCAGCCAAACAGCCATGAACACTGAAGCTTTCTTT CASSQTAMNTEAFF
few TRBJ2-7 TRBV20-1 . TGCAGTGCTAGTCCAGGGTCGTACGAGCAGTACTTC CSASPGSYEQYF
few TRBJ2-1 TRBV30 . TGTGCCTGGAGTGTGGTCGCAGGTAGCGATGAGCAGTTCTTC CAWSVVAGSDEQFF
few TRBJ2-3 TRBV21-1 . TGTGCCAGCAGCAAGACAGGGGTGAGCACAGATACGCAGTATTTT CASSKTGVSTDTQYF
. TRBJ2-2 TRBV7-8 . TGTGCCAGCAGCCACAAGTCCGGGACGGCGAACACCGGGGAGCTGTTTTTT CASSHKSGTANTGELFF
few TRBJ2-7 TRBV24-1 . TGTGCCACCAGTGATAGCTACGAGCAGTACTTC CATSDSYEQYF